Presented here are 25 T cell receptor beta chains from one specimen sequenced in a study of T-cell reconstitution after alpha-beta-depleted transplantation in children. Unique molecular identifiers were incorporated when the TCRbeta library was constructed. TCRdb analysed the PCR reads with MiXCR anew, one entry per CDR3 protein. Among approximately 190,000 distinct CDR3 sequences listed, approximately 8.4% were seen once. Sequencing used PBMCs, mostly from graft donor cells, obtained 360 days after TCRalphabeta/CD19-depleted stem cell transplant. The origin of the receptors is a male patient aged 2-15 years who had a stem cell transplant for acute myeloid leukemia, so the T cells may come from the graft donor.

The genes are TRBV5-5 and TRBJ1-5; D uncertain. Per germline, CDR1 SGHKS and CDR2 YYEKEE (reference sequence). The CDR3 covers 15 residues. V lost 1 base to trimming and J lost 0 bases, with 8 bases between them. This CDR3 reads CASSLRDYSNQPQHF. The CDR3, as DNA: TGTGCCAGCAGCTTGCGAGATTATAGCAATCAGCCCCAGCATTTT.

Here the CDR3 reads CASSQEGALAGYTF. The CDR3 DNA follows: TGTGCCAGCAGCCAAGAAGGGGCTCTTGCTGGCTACACCTTC. V usage is TRBV3-1 and J usage is TRBJ1-2; possible D gene TRBD1, 5 bases. Germline CDR1 is LGHDT and CDR2 is YNNKEL (reference sequence). With 0 bases removed from V and 7 bases from J, the gap between germline ends came to 12 bases. The CDR3 runs to 14 residues.

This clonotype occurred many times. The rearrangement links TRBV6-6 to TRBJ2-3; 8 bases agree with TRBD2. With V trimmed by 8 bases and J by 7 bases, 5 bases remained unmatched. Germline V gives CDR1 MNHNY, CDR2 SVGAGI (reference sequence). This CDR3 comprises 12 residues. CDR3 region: CASLAGSNTQYF. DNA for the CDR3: TGTGCCAGCCTAGCGGGCTCAAATACGCAGTATTTT.

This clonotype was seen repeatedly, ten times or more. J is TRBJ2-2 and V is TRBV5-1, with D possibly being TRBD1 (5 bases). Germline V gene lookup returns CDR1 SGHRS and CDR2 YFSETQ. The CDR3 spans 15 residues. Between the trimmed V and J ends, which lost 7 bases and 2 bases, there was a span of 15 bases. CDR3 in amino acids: CASDLGLTNTGELFF. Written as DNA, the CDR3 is TGCGCCAGCGACCTGGGGCTGACAAACACCGGGGAGCTGTTTTTT.

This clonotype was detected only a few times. The CDR3 region has the DNA TGTGCCAGCAGTTACTTGACAGGGATCAATGAGCAGTTCTTC. This gives the protein CASSYLTGINEQFF. V is TRBV6-5 and J is TRBJ2-1; TRBD1 aligns across 7 bases. V dropped 1 base and J dropped 6; count of bases not matched to a gene: 3. Looked up from germline, CDR1 is MNHEY and CDR2 is SVGAGI. The CDR3 extends over 14 amino acids.

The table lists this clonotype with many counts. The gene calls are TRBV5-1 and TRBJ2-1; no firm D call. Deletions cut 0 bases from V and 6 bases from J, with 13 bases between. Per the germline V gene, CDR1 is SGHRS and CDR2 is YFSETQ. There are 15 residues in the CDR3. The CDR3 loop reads CASSLEQSPLNEQFF. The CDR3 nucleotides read TGCGCCAGCAGCTTGGAACAGTCCCCCCTCAATGAGCAGTTCTTC.

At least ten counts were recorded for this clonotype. The CDR3 here is CASSLRQGVEELFF. CDR3 sequence (DNA): TGTGCCAGCAGTTTACGGCAGGGTGTGGAGGAACTGTTTTTT. V is TRBV12-3 or TRBV12-4 and J is TRBJ1-4; tentatively, D is TRBD1 (5 bases). CDR3 length: 14 residues. The germline V and J ends were trimmed by 2 bases and 12 bases, with 16 bases remaining between them.

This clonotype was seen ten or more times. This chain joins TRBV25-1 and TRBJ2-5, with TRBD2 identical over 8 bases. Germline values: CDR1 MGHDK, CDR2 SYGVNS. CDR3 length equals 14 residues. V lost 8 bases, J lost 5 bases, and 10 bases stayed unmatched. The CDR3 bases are TGTGCCAGCGCGTCGGGGGGGTTGCGGGAGACCCAGTACTTC. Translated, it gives CASASGGLRETQYF.

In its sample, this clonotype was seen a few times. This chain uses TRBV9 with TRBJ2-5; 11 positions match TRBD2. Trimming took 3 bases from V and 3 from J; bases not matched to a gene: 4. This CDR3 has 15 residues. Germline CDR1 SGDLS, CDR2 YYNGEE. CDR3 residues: CASSAPGLAEETQYF. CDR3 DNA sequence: TGTGCCAGCAGCGCACCGGGACTAGCGGAAGAGACCCAGTACTTC.

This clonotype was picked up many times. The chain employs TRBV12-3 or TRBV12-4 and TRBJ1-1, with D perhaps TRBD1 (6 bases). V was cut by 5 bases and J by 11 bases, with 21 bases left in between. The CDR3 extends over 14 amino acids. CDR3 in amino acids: CASSLSWDTTWAFF. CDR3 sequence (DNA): TGTGCCAGCAGTCTCTCGTGGGACACCACCTGGGCTTTCTTT.

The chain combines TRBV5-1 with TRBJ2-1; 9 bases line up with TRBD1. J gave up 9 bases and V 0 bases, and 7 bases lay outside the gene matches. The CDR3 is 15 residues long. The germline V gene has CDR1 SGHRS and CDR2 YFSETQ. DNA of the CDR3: TGCGCCAGCAGCTTGGAGGGACAGGGAATCGGTGAGCAGTTCTTC. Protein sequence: CASSLEGQGIGEQFF.

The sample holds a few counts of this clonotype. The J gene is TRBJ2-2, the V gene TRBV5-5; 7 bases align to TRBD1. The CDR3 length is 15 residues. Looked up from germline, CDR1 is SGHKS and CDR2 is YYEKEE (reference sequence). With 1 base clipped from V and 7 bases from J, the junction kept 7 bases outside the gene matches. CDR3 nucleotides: TGTGCCAGCAGCTTGAGGGCAGGGGGAAACGGGGAGCTGTTTTTT. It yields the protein CASSLRAGGNGELFF. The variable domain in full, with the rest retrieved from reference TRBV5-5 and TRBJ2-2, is DAGVTQSPTHLIKTRGQQVTLRCSPISGHKSVSWYQQVLGQGPQFIFQYYEKEERGRGNFPDRFSARQFPNYSSELNVNALLLGDSALYLCASSLRAGGNGELFFGEGSRLTVL.

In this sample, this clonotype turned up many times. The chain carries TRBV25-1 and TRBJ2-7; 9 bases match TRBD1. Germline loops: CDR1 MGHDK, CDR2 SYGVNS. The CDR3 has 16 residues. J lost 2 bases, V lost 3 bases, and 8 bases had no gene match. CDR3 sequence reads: CASSEGGQGSPYEQYF. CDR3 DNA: TGTGCCAGCAGTGAGGGGGGACAGGGTTCCCCCTACGAGCAGTACTTC.

The CDR3 sequence: CASSTHGSWDIQYF. CDR3 DNA: TGTGCCAGCAGCACGCACGGGAGTTGGGACATTCAGTACTTC. This chain joins TRBV6-2 or TRBV6-3 and TRBJ2-4; perhaps TRBD2 as D (6 bases). This CDR3 spans 14 amino acids. The germline gives CDR1 MNHEY, CDR2 SVGEGT. Trimming cost V 6 bases and J 8 bases, with 17 bases left between them.

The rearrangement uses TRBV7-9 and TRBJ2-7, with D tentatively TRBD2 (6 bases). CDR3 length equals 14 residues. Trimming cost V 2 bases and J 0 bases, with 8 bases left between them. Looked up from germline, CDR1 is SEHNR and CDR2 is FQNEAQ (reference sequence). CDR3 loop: CASSLPGVSYEQYF. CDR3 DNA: TGTGCCAGCAGCTTACCGGGAGTCTCCTACGAGCAGTACTTC.

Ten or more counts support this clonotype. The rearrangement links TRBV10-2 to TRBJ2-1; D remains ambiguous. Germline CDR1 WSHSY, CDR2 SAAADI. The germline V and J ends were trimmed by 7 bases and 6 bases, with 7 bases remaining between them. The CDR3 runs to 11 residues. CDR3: CASNTLNEQFF. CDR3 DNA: TGCGCCAGCAATACCCTCAATGAGCAGTTCTTC.

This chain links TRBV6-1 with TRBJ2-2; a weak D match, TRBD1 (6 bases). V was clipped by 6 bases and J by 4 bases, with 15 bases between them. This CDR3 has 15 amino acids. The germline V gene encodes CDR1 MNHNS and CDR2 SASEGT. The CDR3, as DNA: TGTGCCAGCAGCATAAGGGGGTTTGGCACCGGGGAGCTGTTTTTT. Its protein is CASSIRGFGTGELFF.

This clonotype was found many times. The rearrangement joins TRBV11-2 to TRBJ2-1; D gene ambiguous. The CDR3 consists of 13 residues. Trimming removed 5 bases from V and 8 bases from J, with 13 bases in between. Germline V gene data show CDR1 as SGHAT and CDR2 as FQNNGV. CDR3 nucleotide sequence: TGTGCCAGCAGCCTTACTTGGGGTCATGAGCAGTTCTTC. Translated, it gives CASSLTWGHEQFF. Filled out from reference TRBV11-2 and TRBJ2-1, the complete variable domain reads EAGVAQSPRYKIIEKRQSVAFWCNPISGHATLYWYQQILGQGPKLLIQFQNNGVVDDSQLPKDRFSAERLKGVDSTLKIQPAKLEDSAVYLCASSLTWGHEQFFGPGTRLTVL.

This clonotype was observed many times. The DNA of the CDR3 is TGCAGCGTTGAGGGGTGGCAGGAGACCCAGTACTTC. Translated: CSVEGWQETQYF. V gene TRBV29-1 combines with J gene TRBJ2-5; D remains unclear. The CDR3 length is 12 residues. The V gene's germline CDR1 is SQVTM and CDR2 ANQGSEA. The V end lost 3 bases, the J end lost 5 bases, and 10 bases lay between the germline ends.

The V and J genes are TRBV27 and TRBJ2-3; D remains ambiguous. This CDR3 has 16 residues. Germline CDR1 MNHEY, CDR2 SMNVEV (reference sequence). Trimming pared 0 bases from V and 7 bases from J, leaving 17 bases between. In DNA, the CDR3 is TGTGCCAGCAGTTTATCGAACCTACCATCTACATATACGCAGTATTTT. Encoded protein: CASSLSNLPSTYTQYF.

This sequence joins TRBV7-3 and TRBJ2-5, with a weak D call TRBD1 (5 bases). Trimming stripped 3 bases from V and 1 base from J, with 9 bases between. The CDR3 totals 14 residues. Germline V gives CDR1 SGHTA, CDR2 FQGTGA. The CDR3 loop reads CASSFQGRQETQYF. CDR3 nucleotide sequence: TGTGCCAGCAGCTTTCAGGGCCGCCAAGAGACCCAGTACTTC.

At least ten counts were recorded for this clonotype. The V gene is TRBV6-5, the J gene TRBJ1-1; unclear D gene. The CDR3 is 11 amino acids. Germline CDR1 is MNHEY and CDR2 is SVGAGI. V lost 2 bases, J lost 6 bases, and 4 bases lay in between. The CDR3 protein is CASSYRAEAFF. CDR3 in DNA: TGTGCCAGCAGTTACAGGGCTGAAGCTTTCTTT.

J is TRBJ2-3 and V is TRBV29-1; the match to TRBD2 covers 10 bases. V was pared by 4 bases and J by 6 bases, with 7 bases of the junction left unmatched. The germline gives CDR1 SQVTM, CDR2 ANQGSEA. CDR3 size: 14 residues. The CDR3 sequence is CSVVSLAGADTQYF. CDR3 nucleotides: TGCAGCGTTGTATCCCTAGCGGGAGCGGATACGCAGTATTTT.

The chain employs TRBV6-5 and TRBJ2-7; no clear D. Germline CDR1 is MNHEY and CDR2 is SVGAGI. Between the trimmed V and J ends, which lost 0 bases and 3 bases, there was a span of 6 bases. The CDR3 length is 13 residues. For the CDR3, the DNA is TGTGCCAGCAGTTACTCGGGCAACTACGAGCAGTACTTC. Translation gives CASSYSGNYEQYF.

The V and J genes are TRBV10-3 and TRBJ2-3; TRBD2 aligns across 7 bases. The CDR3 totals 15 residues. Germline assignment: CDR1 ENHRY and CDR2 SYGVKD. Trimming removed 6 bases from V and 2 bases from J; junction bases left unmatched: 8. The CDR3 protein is CAISSGTTITDTQYF. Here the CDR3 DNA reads TGTGCCATCAGCTCCGGGACTACCATCACAGATACGCAGTATTTT.